Each of the 27 T cell receptor beta chains below was sequenced from the same sample in a study of T cell repertoires in cytomegalovirus infection. Each CDR3 protein is one row after TCRdb ran MiXCR on the reads. The table has 510,000 or so distinct CDR3 sequences, around 27% seen once; the top ten hold about 12%. Sequencing was performed on PBMCs. The receptors were gathered from a human donor in good health (CMV status not recorded). Some clones in this sample may be carry-over from other donors' samples.

This clonotype came up a few times. The chain combines TRBV11-2 with TRBJ2-7; tentatively, D is TRBD1 (6 bases). The V gene's germline CDR1 is SGHAT and CDR2 FQNNGV. Between the trimmed V and J ends, which lost 4 bases and 0 bases, there was a span of 7 bases. This CDR3 has 13 residues. CDR3 nucleotides: TGTGCCAGCAGCTGGGACACCTCCTACGAGCAGTACGTC. This sequence encodes CASSWDTSYEQYV.

This clonotype was counted a few times. V is TRBV6-5 and J is TRBJ1-2; 8 nucleotides align to TRBD1. The CDR3 runs to 17 residues. In germline, CDR1 is MNHEY, CDR2 SVGAGI. Trimming took 0 bases from V and 0 from J; bases not matched to a gene: 6. The CDR3 here is CASSYSAIQGANYGYTF. In nucleotides, the CDR3 is TGTGCCAGCAGTTACTCGGCGATACAGGGGGCTAACTATGGCTACACCTTC.

This clonotype showed up just a few times. This sequence joins TRBV7-8 and TRBJ2-3, with 9 bases aligning to TRBD1. This CDR3 is built from 16 residues. The trim removed 5 bases at V and 4 bases at J, leaving 10 bases unmatched. Germline assignment: CDR1 SGHVS and CDR2 FQNEAQ. CDR3 protein: CASSRRGQGLPDTQYF. In nucleotides, the CDR3 is TGTGCCAGCAGCCGGAGGGGACAGGGTCTACCAGATACGCAGTATTTT.

This chain joins TRBV5-1 and TRBJ1-5; 9 positions agree with TRBD1. The CDR3 totals 15 residues. With 4 bases clipped from V and 7 bases from J, the junction kept 9 bases outside the gene matches. Germline V lookup: CDR1 SGHRS, CDR2 YFSETQ. CDR3 sequence: CASSMGTGREQPQHF. In nucleotides, the CDR3 is TGCGCCAGCAGCATGGGGACAGGGCGAGAACAGCCCCAGCATTTT.

The sample holds many counts of this clonotype. The V call is TRBV7-2, the J call TRBJ2-4; 10 bases agree with TRBD2. The germline V gene encodes CDR1 SGHTA and CDR2 FQGNSA. This CDR3 is 16 amino acids long. The V gene end was trimmed by 1 base and the J gene end by 7 bases; junction bases not matched to a gene: 7. CDR3 DNA sequence: TGTGCCAGCAGCTTAGGGCTAGCGGGAGCGGGGAACATTCAGTACTTC. Translated, it gives CASSLGLAGAGNIQYF.

As to this clonotype: Mismatch with germline at one junction end may stem from a read error. This sequence joins TRBV5-3 and TRBJ2-7, with TRBD2 matching 11 bases. TRBV5-3 is designated an ORF whose function remains uncertain. CDR3 size: 15 residues. The CDR3, as DNA: TGTGCCAGCAGCTCGACTAGCGGGAAACCGTACGAGCAGTACTTC. Its protein product is CASSSTSGKPYEQYF.

This clonotype was seen ten or more times. The chain employs TRBV7-2 and TRBJ1-1, with TRBD1 matching 7 bases. Germline CDR1 and CDR2: SGHTA and FQGNSA. The CDR3 has 14 residues. Trimming at V came to 5 bases and at J to 5 bases, leaving 8 bases not matched to a gene. CDR3 sequence (DNA): TGTGCCAGCAGCACGACAGGGTGGGGAACTGAAGCTTTCTTT. Translation: CASSTTGWGTEAFF.

The V and J genes are TRBV12-3 or TRBV12-4 and TRBJ2-1, with 8 bases lining up with TRBD2. With 7 bases clipped from V and 7 bases from J, the junction kept 12 bases outside the gene matches. The CDR3 is 15 amino acids. The CDR3 region has the DNA TGTGCCAGCATTCCCGGACTAGCTCTGGGGAATGAGCAGTTCTTC. Amino acid sequence: CASIPGLALGNEQFF.

In its sample, this clonotype was seen a few times. This sequence joins TRBV4-3 and TRBJ2-1, with no clear D. Germline V gene lookup returns CDR1 LGHNA and CDR2 YSLEER. CDR3 length equals 16 residues. V was trimmed by 1 base and J by 8 bases, leaving 18 bases between them. Here the CDR3 reads CASSQGGLTIGYEQFF. In DNA, the CDR3 is TGCGCCAGCAGCCAAGGCGGCTTAACCATTGGGTATGAGCAGTTCTTC.

This clonotype was recorded at least ten times. The chain uses TRBV7-8 and TRBJ2-7; D might be TRBD2 (5 bases). Trimming cost V 0 bases and J 1 base, with 7 bases left between them. CDR1 and CDR2 from the germline V gene are SGHVS and FQNEAQ. The CDR3 has 14 residues. The CDR3 sequence: CASSLAPGSYEQYF. The CDR3 DNA sequence: TGTGCCAGCAGCTTAGCTCCGGGATCCTACGAGCAGTACTTC. Complete variable domain (other parts from reference TRBV7-8 and TRBJ2-7): GAGVSQSPRYKVAKRGQDVALRCDPISGHVSLFWYQQALGQGPEFLTYFQNEAQLDKSGLPSDRFFAERPEGSVSTLKIQRTQQEDSAVYLCASSLAPGSYEQYFGPGTRLTVT.

Ten or more counts support this clonotype. The chain couples TRBV7-9 to TRBJ1-2, with TRBD1 identical over 7 bases. The CDR3 covers 13 residues. Trimming cost V 7 bases and J 3 bases; bases outside gene matches: 5. The V gene's germline CDR1 is SEHNR and CDR2 FQNEAQ (reference sequence). DNA of the CDR3: TGTGCCAGCATAGGAGGGGGCGACTATGGCTACACCTTC. Its translation: CASIGGGDYGYTF.

This clonotype was observed at least ten times. This chain joins TRBV12-3 or TRBV12-4 and TRBJ2-1; possible D gene TRBD2, 5 bases. The V gene lost 5 bases and the J gene lost 2 bases, with 13 bases spanning the gap. CDR3 length: 15 amino acids. The CDR3 nucleotides read TGTGCCAGCAGTCCCTACGGACTGGCCTACAATGAGCAGTTCTTC. Protein product: CASSPYGLAYNEQFF.

The chain carries TRBV29-1 and TRBJ2-1, with 8 nucleotides matching TRBD1. V lost 7 bases, J lost 2 bases, and 10 bases stayed unmatched. The CDR3 has 15 residues. Germline values: CDR1 SQVTM, CDR2 ANQGSEA. The CDR3 DNA is TGCAGCGGTCAAACAGGGGGAAGCACCTACAATGAGCAGTTCTTC. It is translated as CSGQTGGSTYNEQFF.

The chain uses TRBV11-3 and TRBJ1-6; no clear D gene. Germline loops: CDR1 SGHNT, CDR2 YENEEA. This CDR3 region has 16 residues. Deletions cut 5 bases from V and 5 bases from J, with 16 bases between. The chain's CDR3 is CASSPGTSRDNSPLHF. CDR3 coding DNA: TGTGCCAGCAGCCCGGGAACGTCTCGGGATAATTCACCCCTCCACTTT.

The V gene is TRBV11-2, the J gene TRBJ2-7; 9 nucleotides line up with TRBD2. Germline assignment: CDR1 SGHAT and CDR2 FQNNGV. The junction had 4 bases not matched to a gene; V was cut back by 3 bases and J by 4 bases. CDR3 size: 14 residues. The DNA for the CDR3 is TGTGCCAGCAGCTTTGCGGGGGGGATTTACGAGCAGTACTTC. Translating it yields CASSFAGGIYEQYF. Using reference TRBV11-2 and TRBJ2-7 for the parts outside the CDR3, the full variable domain is EAGVAQSPRYKIIEKRQSVAFWCNPISGHATLYWYQQILGQGPKLLIQFQNNGVVDDSQLPKDRFSAERLKGVDSTLKIQPAKLEDSAVYLCASSFAGGIYEQYFGPGTRLTVT.

This clonotype appeared a few times. The rearrangement links TRBV15 to TRBJ1-5, with D possibly matching TRBD1 (5 bases). The CDR3 runs to 14 residues. V was trimmed by 0 bases and J by 7 bases, leaving 10 bases between them. Germline V gene data show CDR1 as LNHNV and CDR2 as YYDKDF (reference sequence). The CDR3 loop is CATSRDGGGQPQHF. CDR3 in DNA: TGTGCCACCAGCAGAGATGGGGGTGGGCAGCCCCAGCATTTT.

This clonotype was detected a few times. An end of the junction does not agree with germline; a read error may underlie this. The rearrangement links TRBV7-2 to TRBJ2-1; D possibly corresponds to TRBD2 (6 bases). The CDR3 runs to 11 residues. CDR1 SGHTA and CDR2 FQGNSA come from the germline V gene. The DNA for the CDR3 is TGTGCCAGCAGCCGCGGGACCCGATCGATCTTC. It encodes CASSRGTRSIF.

The genes are TRBV7-8 and TRBJ2-1; D unclear. Germline assignment: CDR1 SGHVS and CDR2 FQNEAQ. V was cut by 2 bases and J by 11 bases, with 25 bases left in between. The CDR3 contains 17 residues. CDR3 amino acids: CASSLKLANLLQGKQFF. In DNA, the CDR3 is TGTGCCAGCAGCTTAAAGTTAGCTAACCTGCTACAAGGTAAGCAGTTCTTC.

This clonotype was counted a few times. The chain combines TRBV4-1 with TRBJ1-6; D uncertain. V shed 2 bases and J shed 7 bases, with 12 bases lying between them. The length of the CDR3 is 15 residues. The germline gives CDR1 MGHRA, CDR2 YSYEKL. The CDR3 DNA reads as TGCGCCAGCAGCCAAATTATGACGGAGAATTCACCCCTCCACTTT. Translating it yields CASSQIMTENSPLHF.

This rearrangement joins TRBV5-5 to TRBJ2-7; D is uncertain. The germline gives CDR1 SGHKS, CDR2 YYEKEE (reference sequence). CDR3 length equals 13 residues. V lost 2 bases, J lost 3 bases, and 9 bases lay in between. CDR3: CASSLSDLYEQYV. The CDR3 bases are TGTGCCAGCAGCTTAAGTGATCTCTACGAGCAGTACGTC.

This clonotype appeared a few times. The rearrangement links TRBV7-9 to TRBJ1-2; 9 bases match TRBD1. The CDR3 has 15 residues. In germline, CDR1 is SEHNR, CDR2 FQNEAQ (reference sequence). Trimming cost V 5 bases and J 1 base; bases outside gene matches: 5. CDR3 loop: CASSMGQGLNYGYTF. DNA of the CDR3: TGTGCCAGCAGCATGGGACAGGGCCTTAACTATGGCTACACCTTC.

This clonotype has a count of ten or more. The chain joins TRBV7-8 to TRBJ2-7; 8 bases agree with TRBD2. The V gene's germline CDR1 is SGHVS and CDR2 FQNEAQ. The CDR3 has 18 residues. V lost 5 bases and J lost 2; bases outside the gene matches: 17. In DNA, the CDR3 is TGTGCCAGCAGCAGACAATCCCGGGGGGCGGGAGGTGCCTACGAGCAGTACTTC. Translated, it gives CASSRQSRGAGGAYEQYF.

The V call is TRBV6-2 or TRBV6-3, the J call TRBJ2-4, with 10 bases identical to TRBD1. The length of the CDR3 is 14 residues. Germline trimming cut 6 bases from V and 6 bases from J; bases unmatched to any gene: 5. Germline CDR1 and CDR2: MNHEY and SVGEGT. The CDR3 here is CASSRDRGGNIQYF. The CDR3 DNA follows: TGTGCCAGCAGCCGGGACAGGGGAGGAAACATTCAGTACTTC.

This clonotype was counted many times. The genes are TRBV7-8 and TRBJ1-5; 8 nucleotides align to TRBD1. CDR3 length: 15 amino acids. Germline CDR1 is SGHVS and CDR2 is FQNEAQ. Unmatched junction bases numbered 9, after V lost 5 bases and J lost 6 bases. DNA for the CDR3: TGTGCCAGCAGCCCCTTGGCAGGGGGCGTTCAGCCCCAGCATTTT. This gives the protein CASSPLAGGVQPQHF.

This clonotype was counted between two and nine times. The CDR3 bases are TGTGCCAGTAGTATAGAGGGCCGGGGAGTTGAAGAGACCCAGTACTTC. Translation: CASSIEGRGVEETQYF. J is TRBJ2-5 and V is TRBV19; D possibly corresponds to TRBD2 (5 bases). Germline CDR1 reads LNHDA; CDR2 reads SQIVND (reference sequence). Trimming took 0 bases from V and 3 from J, leaving 14 bases between them. The CDR3 runs to 16 residues.

This clonotype was found many times. V gene TRBV7-6 combines with J gene TRBJ2-7, with 9 positions matching TRBD1. Unmatched junction bases numbered 6, after V lost 4 bases and J lost 5 bases. Germline assignment: CDR1 SGHVS and CDR2 FNYEAQ. CDR3 size: 14 residues. CDR3 DNA: TGTGCCAGCAGCTCAACGGACAGGGGCAACGAGCAGTACTTC. Encoded protein: CASSSTDRGNEQYF.

The gene calls are TRBV4-3 and TRBJ2-2, with 8 bases lining up with TRBD1. V gave up 1 base and J gave up 6 bases; unmatched junction bases: 7. Germline V CDR1 and CDR2: LGHNA, YSLEER. This CDR3 has 16 residues. The CDR3 DNA reads as TGCGCCAGCAGCCAAGGAATTAACAGGGGGGCCGGGGAGCTGTTTTTT. Protein product: CASSQGINRGAGELFF.